This record looks at one T cell receptor beta chain sequence and its context. This sample was taken from a study of blood T cells in healthy people across ages. CDR1 GTSNPN and CDR2 SVGIG come from the germline V gene (reference sequence). This CDR3 is 14 amino acids long. V was clipped by 1 base and J by 2 bases, with 10 bases between them. Using a J-beta primer mix together with a sample-barcoded 5' primer, a second PCR was run for roughly 7 to 12 cycles. TCRdb independently ran MiXCR on the 5' RACE reads; one entry per CDR3 protein. The data contain about 650,000 distinct CDR3 sequences, approximately 30% of them singletons.

This chain links TRBV30 with TRBJ2-3; a weak D match, TRBD1 (6 bases). Sequencing was done on a sample of blood. The source of this sequence is a woman over 75 in good health. The CDR3 coding sequence is TGTGCCTGGAGTGGACAGGAAATCACAGATACGCAGTATTTT. Its protein is CAWSGQEITDTQYF.